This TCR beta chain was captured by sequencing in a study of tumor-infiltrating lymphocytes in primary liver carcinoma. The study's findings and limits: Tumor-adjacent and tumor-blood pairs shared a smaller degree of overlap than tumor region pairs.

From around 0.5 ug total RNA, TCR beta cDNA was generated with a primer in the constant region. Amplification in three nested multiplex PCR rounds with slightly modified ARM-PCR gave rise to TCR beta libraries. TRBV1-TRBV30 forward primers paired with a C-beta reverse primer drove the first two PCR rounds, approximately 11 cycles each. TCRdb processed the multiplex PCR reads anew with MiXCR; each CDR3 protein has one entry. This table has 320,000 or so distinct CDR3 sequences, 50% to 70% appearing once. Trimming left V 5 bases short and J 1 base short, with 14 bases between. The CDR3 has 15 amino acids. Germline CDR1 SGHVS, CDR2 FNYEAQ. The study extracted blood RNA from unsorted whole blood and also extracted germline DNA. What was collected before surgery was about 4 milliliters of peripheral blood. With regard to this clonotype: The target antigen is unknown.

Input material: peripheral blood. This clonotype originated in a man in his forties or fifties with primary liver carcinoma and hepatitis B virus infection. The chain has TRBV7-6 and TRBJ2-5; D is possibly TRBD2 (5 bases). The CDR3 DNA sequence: TGTGCCAGCAGCCCCCTCACGGGGTTCCAAGAGACCCAGTACTTC. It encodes CASSPLTGFQETQYF.